This T cell receptor (beta chain) was identified in a study of OX40 agonist ivuxolimab in advanced cancers. Study as a whole: Enrollees could have had prior anti-PD-1, anti-PD-L1 or anti-CTLA-4 therapy, which around 40% had received.

CDR1 and CDR2 (germline): GTSNPN, SVGIG (reference sequence). The V end lost 5 bases, the J end lost 4 bases, and 15 bases lay between the germline ends. The CDR3 extends over 14 amino acids. Points on this clone: The antigen remains undetermined.

Sequenced by immunoSEQ multiplex PCR; TCRdb stores in-frame clones only, minus some. The sample carries around 77,000 clones, 85% recorded once. Overall study results and limits: Both blood CD4+ and CD8+ T cells showed clonal growth by week 6 at 0.1 to 3.0 mg/kg.

The chain is built from TRBV30 and TRBJ1-3; TRBD1 might be the D (6 bases). The clonotype comes from an adult with an advanced solid tumor such as melanoma, head and neck, liver or kidney cancer. The specimen comprised CD4+ or CD8+ T cells sorted from blood, sampled in a trial of the OX40 agonist ivuxolimab. CDR3 nucleotide sequence: TGTGCCTGGGCTGATACAGGGCAGGGAAACACCATATATTTT. Amino acid sequence: CAWADTGQGNTIYF.